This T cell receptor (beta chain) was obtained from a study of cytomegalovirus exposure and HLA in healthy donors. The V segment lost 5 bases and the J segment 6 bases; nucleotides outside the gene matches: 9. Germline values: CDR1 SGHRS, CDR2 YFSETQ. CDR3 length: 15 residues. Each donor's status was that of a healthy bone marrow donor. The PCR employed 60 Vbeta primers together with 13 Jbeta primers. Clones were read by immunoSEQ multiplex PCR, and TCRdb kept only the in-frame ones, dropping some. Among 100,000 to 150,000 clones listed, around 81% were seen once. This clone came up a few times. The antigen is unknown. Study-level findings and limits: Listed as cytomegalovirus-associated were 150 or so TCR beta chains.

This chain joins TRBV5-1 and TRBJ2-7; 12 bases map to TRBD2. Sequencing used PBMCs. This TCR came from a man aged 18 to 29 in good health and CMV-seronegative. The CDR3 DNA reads TGCGCCAGCAGATACGGACTAGCGGGGACAGGCGAGCAGTACTTC. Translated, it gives CASRYGLAGTGEQYF.